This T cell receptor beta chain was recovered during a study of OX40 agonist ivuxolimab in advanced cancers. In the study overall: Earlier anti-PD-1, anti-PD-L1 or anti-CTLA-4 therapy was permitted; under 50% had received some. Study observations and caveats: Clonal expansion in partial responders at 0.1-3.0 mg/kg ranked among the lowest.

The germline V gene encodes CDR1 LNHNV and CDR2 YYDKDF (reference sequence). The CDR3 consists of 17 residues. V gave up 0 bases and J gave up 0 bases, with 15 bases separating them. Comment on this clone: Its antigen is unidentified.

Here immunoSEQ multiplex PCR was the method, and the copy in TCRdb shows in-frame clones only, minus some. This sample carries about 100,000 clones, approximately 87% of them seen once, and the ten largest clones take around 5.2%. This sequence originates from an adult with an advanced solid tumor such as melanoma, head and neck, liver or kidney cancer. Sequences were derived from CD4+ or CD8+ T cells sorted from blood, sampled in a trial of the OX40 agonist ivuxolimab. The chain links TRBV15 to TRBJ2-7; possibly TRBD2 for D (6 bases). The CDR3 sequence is CATSRDPAGSFSYEQYF. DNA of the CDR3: TGTGCCACCAGCAGAGATCCGGCGGGGTCCTTCTCCTACGAGCAGTACTTC. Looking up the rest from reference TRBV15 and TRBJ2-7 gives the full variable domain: DAMVIQNPRYQVTQFGKPVTLSCSQTLNHNVMYWYQQKSSQAPKLLFHYYDKDFNNEADTPDNFQSRRPNTSFCFLDIRSPGLGDTAMYLCATSRDPAGSFSYEQYFGPGTRLTVT.